Presented here are 18 T cell receptor beta chains from one specimen sequenced in a study of blood T cell repertoires in COVID-19. The repertoire was sequenced with immunoSEQ multiplex PCR; TCRdb's copy has only in-frame clones and lacks some. The sample consists of hundreds of thousands of clones, just over 85% of them appearing once. The sample was PBMCs or T cells enriched from blood (not recorded which). The receptors derive from a middle-aged man who had recovered from COVID-19.

This clone appeared a single time. The rearrangement links TRBV18 to TRBJ1-1; D is undetermined. The V end lost 6 bases, the J end lost 5 bases, and 13 bases lay between the germline ends. The CDR3 has 13 amino acids. The germline V gene has CDR1 KGHSH and CDR2 LQKENI. CDR3 region: CASSPEGWTEAFF. The CDR3 DNA sequence: TGTGCCAGCTCCCCGGAGGGTTGGACTGAAGCTTTCTTT.

The chain combines TRBV9 with TRBJ1-1; 7 nucleotides match TRBD1. J was trimmed by 4 bases and V by 3 bases; bases with no gene match: 6. The CDR3 is made up of 14 amino acids. Germline CDR1 SGDLS, CDR2 YYNGEE. In DNA form, the CDR3 reads TGTGCCAGCAGCGCCACAGGGGCGGGCACTGAAGCTTTCTTT. It yields the protein CASSATGAGTEAFF.

The chain combines TRBV29-1 with TRBJ1-2; D gene uncertain. The length of the CDR3 is 13 residues. From germline, CDR1 is SQVTM and CDR2 ANQGSEA. The V end was cut by 6 bases, the J end by 2 bases, with 13 bases between. In DNA form, the CDR3 reads TGCAGCGTAGAGAGTGAACGGAACTATGGCTACACCTTC. Translated, it gives CSVESERNYGYTF.

Here the CDR3 reads CASSVGQVNNEQFF. The DNA of the CDR3 is TGTGCCAGCAGCGTAGGACAGGTAAACAATGAGCAGTTCTTC. The chain recombines TRBV9 with TRBJ2-1, with D possibly being TRBD1 (6 bases). Germline values: CDR1 SGDLS, CDR2 YYNGEE. V was cut by 0 bases and J by 5 bases, with 9 bases left in between. The CDR3 has 14 amino acids.

V is TRBV7-2 and J is TRBJ1-2, with D tentatively TRBD1 (6 bases). The V gene's germline CDR1 is SGHTA and CDR2 FQGNSA. The length of the CDR3 is 12 residues. Trimming shortened V by 2 bases and J by 5 bases, and 6 bases separated the two germline ends. CDR3 sequence reads: CASSLQGYGYTF. CDR3 bases: TGTGCCAGCAGCTTACAGGGGTATGGCTACACCTTC.

The chain has TRBV11-2 and TRBJ2-7; D unresolved. This CDR3 has 14 amino acids. Germline CDR1 is SGHAT and CDR2 is FQNNGV. The germline V and J ends were trimmed by 9 bases and 0 bases, with 15 bases remaining between them. CDR3 protein: CASSQTTISYEQYF. For the CDR3, the DNA is TGTGCCAGTAGTCAAACTACAATCTCCTACGAGCAGTACTTC.

The chain is built from TRBV5-1 and TRBJ1-2; D is unclear. Germline V CDR1 and CDR2: SGHRS, YFSETQ. Trimming cost V 0 bases and J 6 bases, with 12 bases left between them. The CDR3 totals 14 residues. CDR3 DNA: TGCGCCAGCAGCTTGGGGACTAGCGGAGATGGCTACACCTTC. This sequence encodes CASSLGTSGDGYTF.

The chain employs TRBV30 and TRBJ1-1; the match to TRBD1 covers 8 bases. From germline, CDR1 is GTSNPN and CDR2 SVGIG (reference sequence). The CDR3 length is 14 residues. J was trimmed by 11 bases and V by 3 bases; bases with no gene match: 14. This CDR3 reads CAWRRGDGDRRAFF. CDR3 DNA: TGTGCCTGGAGGCGAGGTGATGGGGACAGGAGGGCTTTCTTT.

The chain is built from TRBV7-7 and TRBJ1-3; TRBD1 agrees at 7 bases. J was trimmed by 2 bases and V by 5 bases; bases with no gene match: 6. There are 15 residues in the CDR3. CDR1 is SSHAT, CDR2 FNYEAQ, per germline (reference sequence). CDR3 sequence reads: CASSTTGAAGNTIYF. As DNA, the CDR3 is TGTGCCAGCAGCACCACAGGGGCAGCTGGAAACACCATATATTTT.

This clone was found once. This chain uses TRBV2 with TRBJ2-5; TRBD2 aligns across 13 bases. CDR1 is SNHLY and CDR2 is FYNNEI in the germline V gene. J lost 2 bases, V lost 8 bases, and 11 bases had no gene match. This CDR3 has 17 residues. DNA of the CDR3: TGTGCCAGCGGAAGACTAGCGGGGGGAGGAGGGCAAGAGACCCAGTACTTC. This translates into CASGRLAGGGGQETQYF.

The rearrangement joins TRBV5-1 to TRBJ1-2, with TRBD1 matching over 8 bases. This CDR3 spans 12 amino acids. Per the germline V gene, CDR1 is SGHRS and CDR2 is YFSETQ. J gave up 6 bases and V 3 bases, and 1 base lay outside the gene matches. CDR3 residues: CASSWTGNGYTF. The CDR3 coding sequence is TGCGCCAGCAGCTGGACAGGGAATGGCTACACCTTC. The full variable domain, rest sourced from reference TRBV5-1 and TRBJ1-2, is KAGVTQTPRYLIKTRGQQVTLSCSPISGHRSVSWYQQTPGQGLQFLFEYFSETQRNKGNFPGRFSGRQFSNSRSEMNVSTLELGDSALYLCASSWTGNGYTFGSGTRLTVV.

This clone was recorded a few times. V is TRBV18 and J is TRBJ1-2; 9 positions match TRBD1. V shed 0 bases and J 2 bases; nucleotides not matched to a gene: 4. The CDR3 sequence is 16 residues long. Looked up from germline, CDR1 is KGHSH and CDR2 is LQKENI. For the CDR3, the DNA is TGTGCCAGCTCACCACCATCGACAGGGGGGAACTATGGCTACACCTTC. Its protein is CASSPPSTGGNYGYTF. The variable domain in full, completed from reference TRBV18 and TRBJ1-2, reads NAGVMQNPRHLVRRRGQEARLRCSPMKGHSHVYWYRQLPEEGLKFMVYLQKENIIDESGMPKERFSAEFPKEGPSILRIQQVVRGDSAAYFCASSPPSTGGNYGYTFGSGTRLTVV.

The J gene is TRBJ1-2, the V gene TRBV5-1; maybe TRBD1 (5 bases). CDR3 length equals 14 residues. From germline, CDR1 is SGHRS and CDR2 YFSETQ. V was trimmed by 2 bases and J by 5 bases, leaving 13 bases between them. The CDR3 is CASSFGGTGYGYTF. The CDR3 DNA reads TGCGCCAGCAGCTTCGGGGGGACTGGTTATGGCTACACCTTC. The full variable domain, in which reference TRBV5-1 and TRBJ1-2 provide the parts outside the CDR3, is KAGVTQTPRYLIKTRGQQVTLSCSPISGHRSVSWYQQTPGQGLQFLFEYFSETQRNKGNFPGRFSGRQFSNSRSEMNVSTLELGDSALYLCASSFGGTGYGYTFGSGTRLTVV.

The chain joins TRBV30 to TRBJ2-5; D gene unclear. V was pared by 0 bases and J by 5 bases, with 10 bases between. The CDR3 extends over 13 amino acids. Germline lookup yields CDR1 GTSNPN and CDR2 SVGIG (reference sequence). Written as DNA, the CDR3 is TGTGCCTGGAGTGTACTGGAGAGCGAGACCCAGTACTTC. It is translated as CAWSVLESETQYF.

The genes are TRBV4-1 and TRBJ1-5, with D unclear. The length of the CDR3 is 15 residues. V lost 6 bases and J lost 3, with 15 bases in between. Germline assignment: CDR1 MGHRA and CDR2 YSYEKL. This CDR3 reads CASRPTATLNQPQHF. In DNA form, the CDR3 reads TGCGCCAGCAGGCCTACAGCAACCCTCAATCAGCCCCAGCATTTT.

V gene TRBV19 combines with J gene TRBJ2-7; tentatively, D is TRBD1 (6 bases). Germline values: CDR1 LNHDA, CDR2 SQIVND (reference sequence). The V and J ends lost 5 bases and 3 bases respectively, with 14 bases between them. The CDR3 spans 14 residues. Written as DNA, the CDR3 is TGTGCCAGTAGTCCGACAGGCGTCTACTACGAGCAGTACTTC. This encodes CASSPTGVYYEQYF. Looking up the rest from reference TRBV19 and TRBJ2-7 gives the full variable domain: DGGITQSPKYLFRKEGQNVTLSCEQNLNHDAMYWYRQDPGQGLRLIYYSQIVNDFQKGDIAEGYSVSREKKESFPLTVTSAQKNPTAFYLCASSPTGVYYEQYFGPGTRLTVT.

The chain employs TRBV19 and TRBJ2-7, with 10 bases matching TRBD1. The trim removed 6 bases at V and 2 bases at J, leaving 7 bases unmatched. This CDR3 contains 15 residues. Germline CDR1 reads LNHDA; CDR2 reads SQIVND (reference sequence). CDR3 region: CASSPRTGGAYEQYF. The CDR3 DNA follows: TGTGCCAGTAGCCCCCGGACAGGGGGAGCCTACGAGCAGTACTTC.

The chain is built from TRBV18 and TRBJ1-2; no reliable D call. V was cut by 3 bases and J by 6 bases, with 11 bases left in between. CDR1 KGHSH and CDR2 LQKENI come from the germline V gene. The CDR3 consists of 13 residues. The CDR3 nucleotides read TGTGCCAGCTCACCGGATCTCGGGGATGGCTACACCTTC. Protein product: CASSPDLGDGYTF.